This TCR beta chain was obtained from a study of identical twins. Study results and caveats: Fewer insertions marked abundant cord blood beta clonotypes; young adult naive trended weakly, memory not at all.

A universal primer site was incorporated via template switching, and the cDNA contained unique molecular identifiers. TCRdb fed the 5' RACE reads into MiXCR, producing one record per CDR3 protein. The sample consists of about 390,000 distinct CDR3 sequences, approximately 9.1% of them appearing once. Regarding this clonotype: Its antigen remains unidentified.

The sample was naive T cells sorted from blood. This receptor was taken from a woman aged 45-59 years in good health.

The CDR3 bases are TGCAGCGTTTCGGGACTAGCGGGATTTTTCTCCTACGAGCAGTACTTC. Translated, it gives CSVSGLAGFFSYEQYF. V is TRBV29-1 and J is TRBJ2-7; 13 bases agree with TRBD2. The CDR3 runs to 16 residues. The junction had 7 bases not matched to a gene; V was cut back by 5 bases and J by 0 bases. Germline lookup yields CDR1 SQVTM and CDR2 ANQGSEA.